This is a list of T cell receptor beta chains from one sample in a study of T cell responses to AZD1222 COVID-19 vaccine. The method was immunoSEQ multiplex PCR; TCRdb's version includes in-frame clones alone and lacks a portion of them. This sample has about 120,000 clones; around 90% occur once, and the top ten carry 4.2%. Source: peripheral blood, taken 28 days after the second dose of the MenACWY control vaccine. Every receptor here comes from an adult who received the MenACWY meningococcal vaccine as a control. The CDR3 runs from the conserved cysteine through the conserved F or W. Each record gives: V gene, clone size, D gene, J gene, CDR3 protein, CDR3 DNA. A D gene is named only where the DNA matches it firmly. Expanded clones get a size class; other rows say once, few or many, or leave the size out.

v_gene: TRBV19; abundance: -; d_gene: -; j_gene: TRBJ2-3; CDR3aa: CASSIRGSDTQYF; CDR3nt: TGTGCCAGTAGTATACGAGGGTCAGATACGCAGTATTTT
v_gene: TRBV19; abundance: -; d_gene: -; j_gene: TRBJ2-3; CDR3aa: CASSLGTSSADTQYF; CDR3nt: TGTGCCAGTAGTCTAGGGACCTCGTCCGCAGATACGCAGTATTTT
v_gene: TRBV18; abundance: -; d_gene: TRBD1; j_gene: TRBJ2-2; CDR3aa: CASSQSTGVLVTGELFF; CDR3nt: TGTGCCAGCTCACAATCGACAGGGGTTTTGGTCACCGGGGAGCTGTTTTTT
v_gene: TRBV14; abundance: -; d_gene: -; j_gene: TRBJ2-5; CDR3aa: CASSQEFLEGIETQYF; CDR3nt: TGTGCCAGCAGCCAAGAGTTTCTGGAGGGTATAGAGACCCAGTACTTC
v_gene: TRBV12-5; abundance: few; d_gene: TRBD2; j_gene: TRBJ2-1; CDR3aa: CASGLSRTGPGLAGHNEQFF; CDR3nt: TGTGCTAGTGGTTTGTCACGGACAGGGCCGGGACTAGCGGGACACAATGAGCAGTTCTTC
v_gene: TRBV5-1; abundance: -; d_gene: TRBD1; j_gene: TRBJ2-5; CDR3aa: CASSWGTGGETQYF; CDR3nt: TGCGCCAGCAGTTGGGGTACAGGGGGTGAGACCCAGTACTTC
v_gene: TRBV27; abundance: -; d_gene: TRBD1; j_gene: TRBJ2-7; CDR3aa: CASSPGTGVYEQYF; CDR3nt: TGTGCCAGCAGTCCCGGGACAGGAGTCTACGAGCAGTACTTC
v_gene: TRBV5-1; abundance: -; d_gene: -; j_gene: TRBJ1-1; CDR3aa: CASTPYGGYTEAFF; CDR3nt: TGCGCCAGCACCCCATATGGAGGGTACACTGAAGCTTTCTTT
v_gene: TRBV14; abundance: -; d_gene: TRBD1; j_gene: TRBJ1-6; CDR3aa: CASSLAGQGNSPLHF; CDR3nt: TGTGCCAGCAGCCTAGCGGGACAGGGGAATTCACCCCTCCACTTT
v_gene: TRBV28; abundance: -; d_gene: -; j_gene: TRBJ1-1; CDR3aa: CASSLGGNTEAFF; CDR3nt: TGTGCCAGCAGTTTAGGGGGAAACACTGAAGCTTTCTTT
v_gene: TRBV11-2; abundance: -; d_gene: TRBD2; j_gene: TRBJ2-2; CDR3aa: CASSKLAGQRGGELFF; CDR3nt: TGTGCCAGCAGTAAGCTAGCGGGCCAACGGGGCGGGGAGCTGTTTTTT
v_gene: TRBV6-5; abundance: -; d_gene: -; j_gene: TRBJ1-2; CDR3aa: CASNLGILYGYTF; CDR3nt: TGTGCCAGCAACCTCGGAATTCTCTATGGCTACACCTTC
v_gene: TRBV11-2; abundance: -; d_gene: -; j_gene: TRBJ2-5; CDR3aa: CASSLRGVWETQYF; CDR3nt: TGTGCCAGCAGCTTACGTGGCGTTTGGGAGACCCAGTACTTC
v_gene: TRBV10-3; abundance: few; d_gene: -; j_gene: TRBJ2-5; CDR3aa: CAISEPFRGGTETQYF; CDR3nt: TGTGCCATCAGTGAGCCCTTTAGAGGCGGGACAGAGACCCAGTACTTC
v_gene: TRBV30; abundance: -; d_gene: TRBD2; j_gene: TRBJ2-2; CDR3aa: CAWSGLAGTGELFF; CDR3nt: TGTGCCTGGAGTGGCCTAGCGGGCACCGGGGAGCTGTTTTTT
v_gene: TRBV19; abundance: -; d_gene: -; j_gene: TRBJ2-3; CDR3aa: CASSLGGYTDTQYF; CDR3nt: TGTGCCAGTAGTTTAGGGGGGTACACAGATACGCAGTATTTT
v_gene: TRBV19; abundance: -; d_gene: -; j_gene: TRBJ1-2; CDR3aa: CASSIAGGYTF; CDR3nt: TGTGCCAGTAGTATCGCTGGTGGCTACACCTTC
v_gene: TRBV28; abundance: -; d_gene: -; j_gene: TRBJ2-1; CDR3aa: CASSLRPMGVFNEQFF; CDR3nt: TGTGCCAGCAGTCTCCGTCCCATGGGAGTGTTCAATGAGCAGTTCTTC
v_gene: TRBV5-6; abundance: -; d_gene: -; j_gene: TRBJ2-5; CDR3aa: CASSLSQETQYF; CDR3nt: TGTGCCAGCAGCTTGTCCCAAGAGACCCAGTACTTC
v_gene: TRBV28; abundance: -; d_gene: -; j_gene: TRBJ2-7; CDR3aa: CASKTGLYEQYF; CDR3nt: TGTGCCAGCAAAACGGGACTCTACGAGCAGTACTTC
v_gene: TRBV5-1; abundance: -; d_gene: -; j_gene: TRBJ2-2; CDR3aa: CASSLASNTGELFF; CDR3nt: TGCGCCAGCAGCTTGGCGTCGAACACCGGGGAGCTGTTTTTT
v_gene: TRBV24-1; abundance: once; d_gene: TRBD2; j_gene: TRBJ2-1; CDR3aa: CATSDLQAGGLDEQFF; CDR3nt: TGTGCCACCAGTGATTTGCAGGCGGGGGGGTTGGATGAGCAGTTCTTC
v_gene: TRBV7-2; abundance: -; d_gene: -; j_gene: TRBJ2-1; CDR3aa: CASSLAGVRVSNEQFF; CDR3nt: TGTGCCAGCAGCTTAGCGGGCGTTAGGGTCAGCAATGAGCAGTTCTTC
v_gene: TRBV5-1; abundance: -; d_gene: TRBD1; j_gene: TRBJ2-7; CDR3aa: CASSWGDRGPSSYEQYF; CDR3nt: TGCGCCAGCAGCTGGGGGGACAGGGGGCCCTCCTCCTACGAGCAGTACTTC
v_gene: TRBV5-1; abundance: few; d_gene: -; j_gene: TRBJ2-1; CDR3aa: CASSLQVTLSYNEQFF; CDR3nt: TGCGCCAGCAGCTTGCAGGTTACACTCTCCTACAATGAGCAGTTCTTC
v_gene: TRBV18; abundance: -; d_gene: -; j_gene: TRBJ1-4; CDR3aa: CASSPGVPATNEKLFF; CDR3nt: TGTGCCAGCTCACCGGGTGTTCCAGCAACTAATGAAAAACTGTTTTTT
v_gene: TRBV4-2; abundance: -; d_gene: TRBD2; j_gene: TRBJ2-3; CDR3aa: CASSQLSGTSGGHTDTQYF; CDR3nt: TGTGCCAGCAGCCAACTTTCCGGGACTAGCGGGGGCCACACAGATACGCAGTATTTT
v_gene: TRBV24-1; abundance: -; d_gene: -; j_gene: TRBJ1-1; CDR3aa: CATSRAGSNTEAFF; CDR3nt: TGTGCCACCTCCAGGGCGGGTTCGAACACTGAAGCTTTCTTT
v_gene: TRBV19; abundance: -; d_gene: -; j_gene: TRBJ1-5; CDR3aa: CATTDGGFQPQHF; CDR3nt: TGTGCCACCACGGATGGGGGATTTCAGCCCCAGCATTTT
v_gene: TRBV18; abundance: -; d_gene: TRBD1; j_gene: TRBJ1-1; CDR3aa: CASSRDRDTEAFF; CDR3nt: TGTGCCAGCTCCCGGGACAGGGACACTGAAGCTTTCTTT